This TCR beta chain originates from a study of blood T cell repertoires in COVID-19. Overall study context: Donors in the United States, Italy and Spain gave samples during acute or convalescent COVID-19.

Method: immunoSEQ multiplex PCR; TCRdb's copy keeps in-frame clones and lacks some. The sample lists 85,000 to 110,000 clones; over 65% were seen once. The V and J ends lost 8 bases and 0 bases respectively, with 11 bases between them. This CDR3 region has 14 residues. CDR1 MDHEN and CDR2 SYDVKM come from the germline V gene. The J gene is TRBJ2-1, the V gene TRBV28, with D possibly being TRBD2 (7 bases). The sample consisted of peripheral blood. This sequence was found in a human donor in a cohort sampled during active COVID-19. CDR3 sequence (DNA): TGTGCCAGCCACGGGGGGCGCTCCTACAATGAGCAGTTCTTC. Protein product: CASHGGRSYNEQFF.